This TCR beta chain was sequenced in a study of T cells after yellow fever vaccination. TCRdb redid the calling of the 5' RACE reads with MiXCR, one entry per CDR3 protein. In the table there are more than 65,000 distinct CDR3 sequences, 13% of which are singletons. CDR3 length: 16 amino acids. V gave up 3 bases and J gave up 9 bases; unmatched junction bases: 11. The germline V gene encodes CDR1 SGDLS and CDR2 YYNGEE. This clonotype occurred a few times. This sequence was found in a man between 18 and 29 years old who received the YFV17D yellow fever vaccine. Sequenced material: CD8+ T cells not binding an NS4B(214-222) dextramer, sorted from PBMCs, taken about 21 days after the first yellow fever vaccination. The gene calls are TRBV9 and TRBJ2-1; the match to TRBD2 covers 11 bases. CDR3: CASSGTLAGEVGEQFF. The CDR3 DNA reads TGTGCCAGCAGCGGTACACTAGCGGGGGAGGTCGGTGAGCAGTTCTTC.